Below are 17 T cell receptor beta chains sequenced from a single sample in a study of blood T cell repertoires in COVID-19. TCRdb's copy holds only in-frame clones and misses some; the assay was immunoSEQ multiplex PCR. The sample consists of about 68,000 clones, 80% to 90% of them appearing once. Sequenced: peripheral blood. The receptors derive from a man under 40 with acute or convalescent COVID-19.

In its sample, this clone was seen a few times. The rearrangement links TRBV12-3 or TRBV12-4 to TRBJ2-1, with D maybe TRBD1 (5 bases). Trimming shortened V by 7 bases and J by 7 bases, and 11 bases separated the two germline ends. The CDR3 extends over 12 amino acids. The CDR3 loop reads CASKDSRNEQFF. CDR3 coding DNA: TGTGCCAGCAAAGACAGCAGAAATGAGCAGTTCTTC.

The chain employs TRBV7-9 and TRBJ2-6; TRBD2 might be the D (6 bases). Deletions cut 5 bases from V and 0 bases from J, with 20 bases between. The CDR3 has 19 residues. The germline gives CDR1 SEHNR, CDR2 FQNEAQ (reference sequence). CDR3 region: CASSELAGGALSGANVLTF. The CDR3 DNA sequence: TGTGCCAGCAGCGAACTCGCCGGCGGGGCCCTCTCTGGGGCCAACGTCCTGACTTTC.

The gene calls are TRBV5-1 and TRBJ1-1; tentatively, D is TRBD1 (6 bases). Trimming removed 4 bases from V and 0 bases from J, with 10 bases in between. The CDR3 has 14 residues. Germline assignment: CDR1 SGHRS and CDR2 YFSETQ. The CDR3 protein is CASSPDRLNTEAFF. The CDR3, as DNA: TGCGCCAGCAGCCCGGACAGACTGAACACTGAAGCTTTCTTT.

The chain recombines TRBV2 with TRBJ2-1; TRBD2 aligns across 15 bases. This CDR3 is 18 amino acids long. Germline values: CDR1 SNHLY, CDR2 FYNNEI. V lost 6 bases, J lost 7 bases, and 13 bases stayed unmatched. The CDR3, as DNA: TGTGCCAGCAGGAGGGGACTAGCGGGAGGCCCCGTGGGGAATGAGCAGTTCTTC. Its translation is CASRRGLAGGPVGNEQFF.

The chain links TRBV2 to TRBJ2-1; 9 nucleotides align to TRBD2. The CDR3 sequence is 17 residues long. The V gene's germline CDR1 is SNHLY and CDR2 FYNNEI. The J segment lost 8 bases and the V segment lost 6 bases, leaving 17 bases of the junction unmatched. In DNA form, the CDR3 reads TGTGCCAGCAGAGAGCTATTGGCGGGAGGGCGGATCGATGAGCAGTTCTTC. This encodes CASRELLAGGRIDEQFF.

The V and J genes are TRBV24-1 and TRBJ2-1, with TRBD1 matching 7 bases. J was trimmed by 4 bases and V by 7 bases; bases with no gene match: 3. CDR1 is KGHDR and CDR2 is SFDVKD in the germline V gene. The CDR3 totals 13 residues. The CDR3 protein is CATRDRDYNEQFF. Written as DNA, the CDR3 is TGTGCCACCAGAGACAGGGATTACAATGAGCAGTTCTTC.

This chain links TRBV4-2 with TRBJ2-1; 7 bases fit TRBD2. The CDR3 is 16 residues long. Germline trimming cut 4 bases from V and 5 bases from J; bases unmatched to any gene: 11. Germline V CDR1 and CDR2: LGHNA, YNFKEQ. The CDR3 sequence: CASSRPSGEINNEQFF. The CDR3 bases are TGTGCCAGCAGCCGCCCTAGCGGCGAAATCAACAATGAGCAGTTCTTC.

The rearrangement links TRBV7-3 to TRBJ1-1; tentatively, D is TRBD1 (6 bases). The CDR3 is 15 amino acids. Trimming shortened V by 0 bases and J by 4 bases, and 12 bases separated the two germline ends. Germline V gene lookup returns CDR1 SGHTA and CDR2 FQGTGA. The CDR3 DNA is TGTGCCAGCAGCTTAACGAAACAGGGCGCCACTGAAGCTTTCTTT. Translating gives CASSLTKQGATEAFF.

The genes are TRBV21-1 and TRBJ2-7; TRBD1, the table's D call, was not compared with the DNA. TRBV21-1 is a pseudogene locus. The CDR3 loop spans 19 amino acids. The CDR3 DNA reads as TGTGCCAGCAGCAAAGCCGGATGGAGAGGGGGCCCTGATCCCGGCGAGCAGTACTTC. Its protein is CASSKAGWRGGPDPGEQYF.

A single count supports this clone. This CDR3 is CASTPRAGGQPQHF. CDR3 coding DNA: TGTGCCAGCACCCCTCGGGCAGGGGGCCAGCCCCAGCATTTT. The chain employs TRBV6-5 and TRBJ1-5; 8 bases are shared with TRBD1. V lost 7 bases and J lost 7; bases outside the gene matches: 9. Germline CDR1 and CDR2: MNHEY and SVGAGI. This CDR3 has 14 amino acids.

The rearrangement links TRBV5-1 to TRBJ2-1; D not resolved. Germline V lookup: CDR1 SGHRS, CDR2 YFSETQ. This CDR3 has 16 amino acids. Trimming stripped 2 bases from V and 0 bases from J, with 12 bases between. As DNA, the CDR3 is TGCGCCAGCAGCTTCGAGGCCGCGAGCTCCTACAATGAGCAGTTCTTC. Residues: CASSFEAASSYNEQFF.

The rearrangement joins TRBV10-3 to TRBJ2-7; 12 positions match TRBD1. This CDR3 is built from 18 residues. V shed 0 bases, J shed 3 bases, and the junction held 9 bases outside the gene matches. CDR1 is ENHRY, CDR2 SYGVKD, per germline. As DNA, the CDR3 is TGTGCCATCAGTGAGTCGGGACAGGGGGCGGCCTCCCACTACGAGCAGTACTTC. Amino acids: CAISESGQGAASHYEQYF.

The genes are TRBV28 and TRBJ1-3, with no clear D. Per the germline V gene, CDR1 is MDHEN and CDR2 is SYDVKM. V lost 5 bases, J lost 1 base, and 15 bases lay in between. The CDR3 spans 16 residues. The CDR3 region is CASSPSDGLSGNTIYF. CDR3 coding DNA: TGTGCCAGCAGTCCATCGGACGGACTGTCTGGAAACACCATATATTTT.

The V call is TRBV28, the J call TRBJ2-5, with 8 bases matching TRBD2. CDR3 size: 13 residues. CDR1 and CDR2 from the germline V gene are MDHEN and SYDVKM. Trimming removed 8 bases from V and 5 bases from J; junction bases left unmatched: 7. The CDR3 sequence is CASSPGTRETQYF. CDR3 DNA sequence: TGTGCCAGCTCCCCCGGGACTAGGGAGACCCAGTACTTC.

The DNA of the CDR3 is TGTGCCAGCAGTACTAGCTCTGATGAGCAGTTCTTC. Encoded protein: CASSTSSDEQFF. The rearrangement joins TRBV6-6 to TRBJ2-1, with a weak D call TRBD2 (6 bases). The CDR3 is made up of 12 amino acids. CDR1 and CDR2 (germline): MNHNY, SVGAGI (reference sequence). Between the trimmed V and J ends, which lost 5 bases and 8 bases, there was a span of 10 bases.

The rearrangement joins TRBV15 to TRBJ2-1; 9 nucleotides line up with TRBD2. The CDR3 runs 16 residues. After removal of 4 bases from V and 12 bases from J, the junction contained 16 bases not matched to a gene. Germline assignment: CDR1 LNHNV and CDR2 YYDKDF (reference sequence). CDR3 in amino acids: CATSTQTTSGSSWQFF. As DNA, the CDR3 is TGTGCCACCAGCACCCAGACCACTAGCGGGTCTAGTTGGCAGTTCTTC.

About this clone: Different DNA sequences within this sample yield the same CDR3. The chain links TRBV7-3 to TRBJ2-1, with D tentatively TRBD1 (6 bases). V lost 0 bases to trimming and J lost 7 bases, with 10 bases between them. This CDR3 is built from 14 residues. Germline values: CDR1 SGHTA, CDR2 FQGTGA. The CDR3 sequence: CASSLTRDKNEQFF. The CDR3 nucleotides read TGTGCCAGCAGCTTAACGAGGGACAAGAATGAGCAGTTCTTC.